These 17 T cell receptor beta chains were all obtained from the same sample, sequenced in a study of blood T cell repertoires in COVID-19. Produced via immunoSEQ multiplex PCR; TCRdb's table is partial and in-frame only. This sample has approximately 240,000 clones, with around 80% found just once. Sequences were obtained from peripheral blood. The receptors here all came from a woman between 40 and 50 years old who had recovered from COVID-19.

The chain recombines TRBV6-6 with TRBJ1-1; possible D gene TRBD1, 6 bases. V was clipped by 6 bases and J by 5 bases, with 13 bases between them. Per the germline V gene, CDR1 is MNHNY and CDR2 is SVGAGI (reference sequence). The CDR3 is made up of 13 amino acids. This chain's CDR3 is CASSTQGQTEAFF. CDR3 nucleotide sequence: TGTGCCAGCAGCACGCAGGGGCAAACTGAAGCTTTCTTT.

The chain couples TRBV6-4 to TRBJ2-3; D is undetermined. Germline CDR1 MRHNA, CDR2 SNTAGT. The CDR3 length is 14 residues. The V end was cut by 6 bases, the J end by 0 bases, with 10 bases between. CDR3 sequence: CASSQESSTDTQYF. Here the CDR3 DNA reads TGTGCCAGCAGCCAGGAATCTAGCACAGATACGCAGTATTTT.

The chain employs TRBV7-2 and TRBJ1-1; TRBD1 matches 7 bases. V was clipped by 8 bases and J by 5 bases; unmatched bases: 11. Per germline, CDR1 SGHTA and CDR2 FQGNSA. The CDR3 length is 14 residues. This CDR3 is CASFSLQGSTEAFF. The CDR3 DNA reads as TGTGCCAGCTTTTCACTACAGGGGTCAACTGAAGCTTTCTTT.

The chain couples TRBV7-2 to TRBJ1-1; TRBD1 aligns across 9 bases. Germline V gene data show CDR1 as SGHTA and CDR2 as FQGNSA. V lost 5 bases to trimming and J lost 4 bases; unmatched junction nucleotides: 11. This CDR3 region has 16 residues. CDR3 region: CASSPYGGTGLTEAFF. In DNA, the CDR3 is TGTGCCAGCAGCCCCTACGGGGGGACAGGGCTCACTGAAGCTTTCTTT.

This clone was observed at least ten times. CDR3 sequence (DNA): TGTGCCAGCAGCCAATACGGTAGCGGGGTTTCCTACGAGCAGTACTTC. Its translation: CASSQYGSGVSYEQYF. The rearrangement links TRBV3-1 (or the pseudogene TRBV3-2) to TRBJ2-7; 8 positions agree with TRBD2. The CDR3 sequence is 16 residues long. Germline trimming cut 2 bases from V and 1 base from J; bases unmatched to any gene: 7. CDR1 is LGHDT, CDR2 YNNKEL, per germline (reference sequence).

The chain carries TRBV3-1 (or the pseudogene TRBV3-2) and TRBJ2-3, with D possibly TRBD2 on 5 matching bases. The CDR3 sequence is 14 residues long. V lost 8 bases to trimming and J lost 6 bases, with 18 bases between them. CDR1 is LGHDT and CDR2 is YNNKEL in the germline V gene (reference sequence). The CDR3 sequence: CASSTVRGGDTQYF. The CDR3 region has the DNA TGTGCCAGCTCAACTGTACGGGGTGGGGATACGCAGTATTTT.

This chain connects TRBV5-5 to TRBJ2-2, with D uncertain. Germline loops: CDR1 SGHKS, CDR2 YYEKEE (reference sequence). This CDR3 spans 15 amino acids. The V and J ends lost 8 bases and 0 bases respectively, with 14 bases between them. The DNA for the CDR3 is TGTGCCAGTGATTCGCGCGGTCCGAACACCGGGGAGCTGTTTTTT. Amino acids: CASDSRGPNTGELFF.

This chain links TRBV19 with TRBJ2-7, with D perhaps TRBD1 (5 bases). CDR3 length: 12 amino acids. The germline V and J ends were trimmed by 8 bases and 1 base, with 9 bases remaining between them. Germline V lookup: CDR1 LNHDA, CDR2 SQIVND (reference sequence). CDR3 residues: CASGSGSYEQYF. CDR3 nucleotide sequence: TGTGCCAGTGGGTCAGGGTCCTACGAGCAGTACTTC.

This clone has a single count. The chain uses TRBV11-3 and TRBJ1-2; the D is unclear. This CDR3 region has 12 residues. Germline-derived CDR1 and CDR2 are SGHNT and YENEEA. V lost 1 base and J lost 10, with 10 bases in between. CDR3: CASSLGPGDYTF. The CDR3 DNA reads TGTGCCAGCAGCTTAGGACCGGGAGACTACACCTTC.

The chain recombines TRBV3-1 (or the pseudogene TRBV3-2) with TRBJ2-3; a weak D match, TRBD2 (6 bases). Trimming took 3 bases from V and 5 from J, leaving 12 bases between them. The CDR3 length is 14 residues. CDR1 LGHDT and CDR2 YNNKEL come from the germline V gene (reference sequence). The CDR3 loop reads CASSQGRLVDTQYF. CDR3 sequence (DNA): TGTGCCAGCAGCCAGGGGCGACTAGTAGATACGCAGTATTTT.

This chain links TRBV23-1 with TRBJ2-7; 10 bases are shared with TRBD1. TRBV23-1 is placed among ORFs of uncertain function. J gave up 4 bases and V 4 bases, and 10 bases lay outside the gene matches. This CDR3 region has 16 residues. The CDR3 bases are TGCGCCAGCAGTCGGCTCCGGGACAGGGGTTGGTACGAGCAGTACTTC. Protein: CASSRLRDRGWYEQYF.

The chain has TRBV18 and TRBJ2-5; 9 bases map to TRBD1. V shed 5 bases, J shed 5 bases, and the junction held 9 bases outside the gene matches. The germline CDR1 and CDR2 sequences are KGHSH and LQKENI. The CDR3 consists of 15 residues. The CDR3 sequence: CASSRGQGFGETQYF. CDR3 coding DNA: TGTGCCAGCTCAAGGGGACAGGGATTCGGTGAGACCCAGTACTTC.

The V call is TRBV7-2, the J call TRBJ2-3, with D perhaps TRBD1 (6 bases). Germline values: CDR1 SGHTA, CDR2 FQGNSA. The CDR3 sequence is 14 residues long. V lost 0 bases to trimming and J lost 3 bases, with 7 bases between them. CDR3 nucleotide sequence: TGTGCCAGCAGCTTAGCTACAGGGACAGATACGCAGTATTTT. Translation: CASSLATGTDTQYF.

The chain is built from TRBV12-3 or TRBV12-4 and TRBJ2-1; 8 bases map to TRBD2. With 6 bases clipped from V and 15 bases from J, the junction kept 13 bases outside the gene matches. This CDR3 contains 13 residues. For the CDR3, the DNA is TGTGCCAGCAGAACTAGCGGAACAATGAGCGGGTTCTTC. It encodes CASRTSGTMSGFF.

The V call is TRBV3-1 (or the pseudogene TRBV3-2), the J call TRBJ1-2, with D hard to call. The V and J ends lost 1 base and 5 bases respectively, with 20 bases between them. This CDR3 has 17 amino acids. CDR1 is LGHDT, CDR2 YNNKEL, per germline (reference sequence). The CDR3 reads CASSQAWVNIGQYGYTF. CDR3 coding DNA: TGTGCCAGCAGCCAAGCGTGGGTGAATATTGGGCAATATGGCTACACCTTC.

The genes are TRBV6-5 and TRBJ2-7, with no clear D. CDR3 length: 13 residues. The germline V gene encodes CDR1 MNHEY and CDR2 SVGAGI. Between the trimmed V and J ends, which lost 5 bases and 0 bases, there was a span of 8 bases. The CDR3 DNA sequence: TGTGCCAGCAGTCCCCCAGGCTCCTACGAGCAGTACTTC. Its protein product is CASSPPGSYEQYF.

The sample holds one count of this clone. J is TRBJ1-2 and V is TRBV30, with D maybe TRBD1 (5 bases). Germline-derived CDR1 and CDR2 are GTSNPN and SVGIG (reference sequence). The length of the CDR3 is 13 residues. Trimming removed 1 base from V and 3 bases from J, with 9 bases in between. CDR3 sequence: CAWSETGDYGYTF. The CDR3 DNA reads as TGTGCCTGGAGTGAAACAGGAGACTATGGCTACACCTTC.